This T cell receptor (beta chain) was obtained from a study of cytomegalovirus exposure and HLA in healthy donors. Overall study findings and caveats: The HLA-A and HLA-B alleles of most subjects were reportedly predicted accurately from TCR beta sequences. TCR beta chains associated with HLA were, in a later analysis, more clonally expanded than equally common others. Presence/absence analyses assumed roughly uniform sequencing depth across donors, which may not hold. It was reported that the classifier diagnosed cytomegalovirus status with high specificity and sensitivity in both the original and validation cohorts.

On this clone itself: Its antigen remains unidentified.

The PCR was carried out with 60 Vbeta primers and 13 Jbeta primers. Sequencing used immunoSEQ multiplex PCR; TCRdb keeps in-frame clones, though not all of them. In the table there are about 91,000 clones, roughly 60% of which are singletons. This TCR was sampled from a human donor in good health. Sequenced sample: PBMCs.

The CDR3 DNA follows: TGTGCCAGCAGCTCAACAAGAAACCCAGATACGCAGTATTTT. The encoded protein is CASSSTRNPDTQYF. The chain recombines TRBV11-2 with TRBJ2-3; D call uncertain. CDR3 length equals 14 residues. Germline CDR1 is SGHAT and CDR2 is FQNNGV. V dropped 4 bases and J dropped 4 bases, with 12 bases sitting between them.